This is a list of T cell receptor beta chains from one sample in a study of blood T cell repertoires in COVID-19. Clones were sequenced by immunoSEQ multiplex PCR, and TCRdb holds only the in-frame ones, with some missing. The sample holds about 180,000 clones; roughly 86% are singletons and the top ten take roughly 0.53%. What was sequenced was peripheral blood. Receptor source: a man aged 60 to 75 with COVID-19, enrolled during active disease. Each CDR3 is given with its conserved first and last residue. Fields, in order: D gene, V gene, clone size, J gene, CDR3 protein, CDR3 DNA. D genes are given only for firm matches. Not all rows give a size; the values are once, few, many and, for expanded clones, a class.

D: TRBD1; V: TRBV6-5; size: once; J: TRBJ1-2; CDR3: CATGQGAVGYTF; DNA: TGTGCCACCGGACAGGGGGCAGTTGGCTACACCTTC
D: .; V: TRBV6-6; size: .; J: TRBJ1-5; CDR3: CASSWGKAFNQPQHF; DNA: TGTGCCAGCAGTTGGGGCAAGGCTTTCAATCAGCCCCAGCATTTT
D: .; V: TRBV19; size: .; J: TRBJ1-2; CDR3: CASSISRLRGYTF; DNA: TGTGCCAGTAGTATTAGTCGACTGCGTGGCTACACCTTC
D: .; V: TRBV3-1/TRBV3-2; size: .; J: TRBJ2-3; CDR3: CASSPLGGQDTQYF; DNA: TGTGCCAGCAGCCCGCTCGGGGGGCAAGATACGCAGTATTTT
D: .; V: TRBV28; size: .; J: TRBJ1-4; CDR3: CASSLTGEKLFF; DNA: TGTGCCAGCAGTCTAACAGGAGAAAAACTGTTTTTT
D: TRBD1; V: TRBV27; size: .; J: TRBJ1-4; CDR3: CASRGQGNEKLFF; DNA: TGTGCCAGCAGGGGACAGGGGAATGAAAAACTGTTTTTT
D: .; V: TRBV6-6; size: few; J: TRBJ1-3; CDR3: CASSWTVILSGNTIYF; DNA: TGTGCCAGCAGTTGGACAGTAATACTCTCTGGAAACACCATATATTTT
D: TRBD1; V: TRBV5-6; size: once; J: TRBJ1-1; CDR3: CASSWTGRRRLNTEAFF; DNA: TGTGCCAGCAGCTGGACAGGGAGGCGCAGGCTGAACACTGAAGCTTTCTTT
D: .; V: TRBV6-5; size: .; J: TRBJ1-3; CDR3: CASSRDGGVVNTIYF; DNA: TGTGCCAGCAGCCGGGACGGGGGGGTCGTGAACACCATATATTTT
D: .; V: TRBV6-5; size: .; J: TRBJ1-4; CDR3: CASSYRGSEKLFF; DNA: TGTGCCAGCAGTTACAGGGGAAGTGAAAAACTGTTTTTT
D: .; V: TRBV10-3; size: .; J: TRBJ1-1; CDR3: CAISATDGNTEAFF; DNA: TGTGCCATCAGTGCGACTGATGGGAACACTGAAGCTTTCTTT
D: TRBD1; V: TRBV6-5; size: .; J: TRBJ1-5; CDR3: CASSSRDSNQPQHF; DNA: TGTGCCAGCAGTAGCCGGGACAGTAATCAGCCCCAGCATTTT
D: .; V: TRBV5-8; size: .; J: TRBJ1-1; CDR3: CASSPWGASEAFF; DNA: TGTGCCAGCAGCCCGTGGGGCGCGTCTGAAGCTTTCTTT
D: TRBD1; V: TRBV2; size: once; J: TRBJ1-5; CDR3: CASGGQYQPQHF; DNA: TGTGCCAGCGGGGGACAGTATCAGCCCCAGCATTTT
D: TRBD2; V: TRBV5-1; size: .; J: TRBJ2-2; CDR3: CASSRGAGGPTGELFF; DNA: TGCGCCAGCAGCCGGGGAGCGGGAGGCCCCACCGGGGAGCTGTTTTTT
D: TRBD1; V: TRBV5-1; size: once; J: TRBJ1-1; CDR3: CASSLEGGQGYTEAFF; DNA: TGCGCCAGCAGCTTGGAGGGGGGACAGGGATATACTGAAGCTTTCTTT
D: .; V: TRBV10-3; size: few; J: TRBJ2-1; CDR3: CAIKSYNEQFF; DNA: TGTGCCATCAAATCGTACAATGAGCAGTTCTTC
D: .; V: TRBV7-2; size: .; J: TRBJ1-3; CDR3: CASSSTGFSGNTIYF; DNA: TGTGCCAGCAGCTCCACAGGGTTCTCTGGAAACACCATATATTTT
D: .; V: TRBV7-8; size: .; J: TRBJ1-5; CDR3: CASSYQGQAYSNQPQHF; DNA: TGTGCCAGCAGCTACCAGGGGCAGGCATATAGCAATCAGCCCCAGCATTTT
D: .; V: TRBV3-1/TRBV3-2; size: .; J: TRBJ2-7; CDR3: CASSPRRSGAYEQYF; DNA: TGTGCCAGCAGCCCGCGACGCTCTGGAGCCTACGAGCAGTACTTC
D: .; V: TRBV6-2/TRBV6-3; size: once; J: TRBJ1-5; CDR3: CASSRGGQPQHF; DNA: TGTGCCAGCAGCAGGGGAGGTCAGCCCCAGCATTTT
D: TRBD1; V: TRBV27; size: .; J: TRBJ1-1; CDR3: CASSLRQGWTEAFF; DNA: TGTGCCAGCAGCCTAAGACAGGGGTGGACTGAAGCTTTCTTT
D: .; V: TRBV11-3; size: .; J: TRBJ1-1; CDR3: CASGRQSTEAFF; DNA: TGTGCCAGCGGCCGACAGAGCACTGAAGCTTTCTTT
D: .; V: TRBV29-1; size: .; J: TRBJ1-4; CDR3: CSVEDPARPINEKLFF; DNA: TGCAGCGTTGAAGATCCTGCCAGGCCGATTAATGAAAAACTGTTTTTT
D: .; V: TRBV3-1/TRBV3-2; size: .; J: TRBJ1-1; CDR3: CASSRRRVDTEAFF; DNA: TGTGCCAGCAGCCGGCGGAGGGTTGACACTGAAGCTTTCTTT
D: TRBD1; V: TRBV3-1/TRBV3-2; size: .; J: TRBJ1-2; CDR3: CASSQGWTGVKGYTF; DNA: TGTGCCAGCAGCCAGGGTTGGACAGGGGTGAAAGGCTACACCTTC
D: TRBD1; V: TRBV24-1; size: .; J: TRBJ1-2; CDR3: CATSDTTGAYGYTF; DNA: TGTGCCACCAGTGACACCACAGGGGCCTATGGCTACACCTTC
D: .; V: TRBV9; size: .; J: TRBJ1-5; CDR3: CASSVGDRSSQPQHF; DNA: TGTGCCAGCAGCGTAGGAGACAGGAGTTCTCAGCCCCAGCATTTT
D: .; V: TRBV7-2; size: few; J: TRBJ1-3; CDR3: CASSLDYSGNTIYF; DNA: TGTGCCAGCAGCTTAGACTACTCTGGAAACACCATATATTTT
D: .; V: TRBV9; size: .; J: TRBJ2-7; CDR3: CASSVDRSDEQYF; DNA: TGTGCCAGCAGCGTAGACAGGAGCGACGAGCAGTACTTC
D: .; V: TRBV7-2; size: .; J: TRBJ1-4; CDR3: CASSLNRRGTNEKLFF; DNA: TGTGCCAGCAGCTTAAACAGGAGAGGAACTAATGAAAAACTGTTTTTT
D: .; V: TRBV25-1; size: .; J: TRBJ1-1; CDR3: CASSEGRLEIEAFF; DNA: TGTGCCAGCAGTGAAGGCCGTCTGGAGATTGAAGCTTTCTTT
D: .; V: TRBV28; size: .; J: TRBJ2-7; CDR3: CASSSGGRVYEQYF; DNA: TGTGCCAGCAGCTCAGGAGGCCGCGTCTACGAGCAGTACTTC
D: TRBD2; V: TRBV7-6; size: .; J: TRBJ2-5; CDR3: CASSSVPSGGTQETQYF; DNA: TGTGCCAGCAGCTCCGTCCCGAGCGGGGGCACACAAGAGACCCAGTACTTC
D: TRBD1; V: TRBV18; size: .; J: TRBJ2-7; CDR3: CASSPPGQGNSYEQYF; DNA: TGTGCCAGCTCACCACCGGGACAGGGTAACTCCTACGAGCAGTACTTC
D: TRBD2; V: TRBV30; size: .; J: TRBJ2-7; CDR3: CAWSMGLADSYEQYF; DNA: TGTGCCTGGAGTATGGGACTAGCGGATTCCTACGAGCAGTACTTC
D: .; V: TRBV4-3; size: .; J: TRBJ2-3; CDR3: CASSQEAQRSTDTQYF; DNA: TGCGCCAGCAGCCAAGAAGCGCAACGGAGCACAGATACGCAGTATTTT
D: .; V: TRBV9; size: .; J: TRBJ1-5; CDR3: CASSGDSSNQPQHF; DNA: TGTGCCAGCAGCGGAGATAGTAGCAATCAGCCCCAGCATTTT
D: .; V: TRBV30; size: .; J: TRBJ1-2; CDR3: CAWKSGERNYGYTF; DNA: TGTGCCTGGAAGTCGGGGGAACGGAACTATGGCTACACCTTC
D: TRBD1; V: TRBV11-2; size: .; J: TRBJ1-4; CDR3: CASSLGTANEKLFF; DNA: TGTGCCAGCAGCTTGGGGACAGCGAATGAAAAACTGTTTTTT
D: .; V: TRBV6-5; size: .; J: TRBJ2-3; CDR3: CASKSTGSTDTQYF; DNA: TGTGCCAGCAAGTCGACGGGTAGCACAGATACGCAGTATTTT
D: .; V: TRBV27; size: .; J: TRBJ1-2; CDR3: CASSSPLRGYGYTF; DNA: TGTGCCAGCAGTTCCCCCCTCCGAGGCTATGGCTACACCTTC
D: TRBD2; V: TRBV29-1; size: .; J: TRBJ2-7; CDR3: CSAIAGGLTEQYF; DNA: TGCAGCGCCATAGCGGGAGGGCTAACCGAGCAGTACTTC
D: TRBD1; V: TRBV29-1; size: .; J: TRBJ1-1; CDR3: CSALGQGALEAFF; DNA: TGCAGCGCCCTAGGACAGGGAGCACTTGAAGCTTTCTTT
D: TRBD1; V: TRBV27; size: .; J: TRBJ1-2; CDR3: CASSSQGQAFSGYTF; DNA: TGTGCCAGCAGTTCCCAAGGACAGGCTTTTAGTGGCTACACCTTC
D: .; V: TRBV5-1; size: .; J: TRBJ2-7; CDR3: CASSLAGAGAGSYEQYF; DNA: TGCGCCAGCAGCTTGGCCGGGGCGGGGGCCGGTAGCTACGAGCAGTACTTC
D: .; V: TRBV7-3; size: .; J: TRBJ1-1; CDR3: CASSPRRTNTEMFF; DNA: TGTGCCAGCAGCCCACGGAGGACGAACACTGAAATGTTCTTT